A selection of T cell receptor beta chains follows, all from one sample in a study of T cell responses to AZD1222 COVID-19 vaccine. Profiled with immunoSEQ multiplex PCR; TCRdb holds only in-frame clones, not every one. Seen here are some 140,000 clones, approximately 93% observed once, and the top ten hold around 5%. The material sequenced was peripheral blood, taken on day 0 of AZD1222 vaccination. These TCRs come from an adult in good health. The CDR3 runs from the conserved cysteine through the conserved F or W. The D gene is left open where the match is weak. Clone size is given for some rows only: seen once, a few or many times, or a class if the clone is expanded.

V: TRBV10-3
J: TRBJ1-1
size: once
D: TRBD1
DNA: TGTGCCATCGGAGAAACAGGGGACACTGAAGCTTTCTTT
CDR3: CAIGETGDTEAFF

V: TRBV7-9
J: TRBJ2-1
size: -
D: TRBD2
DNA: TGTGCCAGCACCGACGAGGCGGGAGGGAGCAATGAGCAGTTCTTC
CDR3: CASTDEAGGSNEQFF

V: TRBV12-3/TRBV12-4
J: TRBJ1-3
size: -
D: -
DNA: TGTGCCAGCCCGGGGGTGTCTGGAAACACCATATATTTT
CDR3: CASPGVSGNTIYF

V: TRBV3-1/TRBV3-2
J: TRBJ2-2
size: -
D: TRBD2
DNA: TGTGCCAGCAGCCAAGCCTATGCTAGCGGGGGGAGGACGAACACCGGGGAGCTGTTTTTT
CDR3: CASSQAYASGGRTNTGELFF

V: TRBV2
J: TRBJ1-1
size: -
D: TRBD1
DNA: TGTGCCTGGGACAGGCGTAACACTGAAGCTTTCTTT
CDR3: CAWDRRNTEAFF

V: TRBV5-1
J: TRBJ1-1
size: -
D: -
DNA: TGCGCCAGCAGCTTGGGGCCGGGCACTGAAGCTTTCTTT
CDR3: CASSLGPGTEAFF

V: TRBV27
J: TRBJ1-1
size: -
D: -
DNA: TGTGCCAGCAGTCCACAGGGTCGGGTCACTGAAGCTTTCTTT
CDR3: CASSPQGRVTEAFF

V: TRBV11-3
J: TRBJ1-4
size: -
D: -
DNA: TGTGCCAGCAGCTGGTCGGAGAAAGAAAAACTGTTTTTT
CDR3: CASSWSEKEKLFF

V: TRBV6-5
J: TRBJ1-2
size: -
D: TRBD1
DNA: TGTGCCAGCAGTCCCCGGACAGGCTATGGCTACACCTTC
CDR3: CASSPRTGYGYTF

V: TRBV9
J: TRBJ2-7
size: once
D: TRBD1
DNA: TGTGCCAGCAGCGTGAGGGACAGGGACTACGAGCAGTACTTC
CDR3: CASSVRDRDYEQYF

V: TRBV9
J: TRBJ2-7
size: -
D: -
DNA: TGTGCCAGCAGCGTAGGAACGGGGCCCTCCTACGAGCAGTACTTC
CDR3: CASSVGTGPSYEQYF

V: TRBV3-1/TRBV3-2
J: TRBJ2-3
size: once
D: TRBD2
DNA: TGTGCCAGCAGCCAAGAACTAAACGGGGGGGGCACAGATACGCAGTATTTT
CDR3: CASSQELNGGGTDTQYF

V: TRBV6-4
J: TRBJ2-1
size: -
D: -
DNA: TGTGCCAGCAGTGAAACAGGAGGCTCCTACAATGAGCAGTTCTTC
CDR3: CASSETGGSYNEQFF

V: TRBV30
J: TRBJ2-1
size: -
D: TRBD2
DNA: TGTGCCTGGAACCTGCTAGCGGGGGGGTACAATGAGCAGTTCTTC
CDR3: CAWNLLAGGYNEQFF

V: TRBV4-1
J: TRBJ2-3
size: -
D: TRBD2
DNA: TGCGCCAGCAGCCACCACAGGACTAGCGGGAGGGCGGGGACAGATACGCAGTATTTT
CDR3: CASSHHRTSGRAGTDTQYF

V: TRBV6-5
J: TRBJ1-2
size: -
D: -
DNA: TGTGCCAGCAGTAACGGGGTTGGCTACACCTTC
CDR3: CASSNGVGYTF

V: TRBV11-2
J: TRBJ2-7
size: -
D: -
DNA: TGTGCCAGCAGTTCGAGGGCTAGCCAGTACTTC
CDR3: CASSSRASQYF

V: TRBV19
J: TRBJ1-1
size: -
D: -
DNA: TGTGCCAGTAGTATCGCGTGGTTCGGCCGCACTGAAGCTTTCTTT
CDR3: CASSIAWFGRTEAFF

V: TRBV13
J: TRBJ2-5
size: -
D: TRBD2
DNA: TGTGCCAGCAGCTTGGAGCGGGATGGGACGGAGACCCAGTACTTC
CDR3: CASSLERDGTETQYF

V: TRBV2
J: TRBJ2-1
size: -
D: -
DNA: TGTGCCAGCAGTTACCAGACTGAGCAGTTCTTC
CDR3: CASSYQTEQFF

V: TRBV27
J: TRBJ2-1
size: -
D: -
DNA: TGTGCCAGCAGTTTAGGGGGACGGGTGCCGTTCTTC
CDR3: CASSLGGRVPFF

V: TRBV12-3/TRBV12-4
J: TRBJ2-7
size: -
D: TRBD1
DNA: TGTGCCAGCACATGGACAGGAGCCTACGAGCAGTACTTC
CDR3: CASTWTGAYEQYF

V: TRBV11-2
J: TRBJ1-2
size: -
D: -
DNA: TGTGCCAGCAGCCCGCTGAGACGGGGTGCTGACTATGGCTACACCTTC
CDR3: CASSPLRRGADYGYTF

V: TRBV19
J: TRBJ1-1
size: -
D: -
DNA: TGTGCCAGTAGTATGAGGGAGGGTGGCACTGAAGCTTTCTTT
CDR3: CASSMREGGTEAFF

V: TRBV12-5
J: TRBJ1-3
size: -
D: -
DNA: TGTGCTAGTGGTCCCCGACCTGGTACAGGGTCTGGAAACACCATATATTTT
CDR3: CASGPRPGTGSGNTIYF

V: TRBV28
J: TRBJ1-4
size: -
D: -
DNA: TGTGCCAGCAGTTTACAGATAGCAACTAATGAAAAACTGTTTTTT
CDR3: CASSLQIATNEKLFF

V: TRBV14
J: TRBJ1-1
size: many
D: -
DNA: TGTGCCAGCAGCCAATCCACAAGAACTGAAGCTTTCTTT
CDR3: CASSQSTRTEAFF